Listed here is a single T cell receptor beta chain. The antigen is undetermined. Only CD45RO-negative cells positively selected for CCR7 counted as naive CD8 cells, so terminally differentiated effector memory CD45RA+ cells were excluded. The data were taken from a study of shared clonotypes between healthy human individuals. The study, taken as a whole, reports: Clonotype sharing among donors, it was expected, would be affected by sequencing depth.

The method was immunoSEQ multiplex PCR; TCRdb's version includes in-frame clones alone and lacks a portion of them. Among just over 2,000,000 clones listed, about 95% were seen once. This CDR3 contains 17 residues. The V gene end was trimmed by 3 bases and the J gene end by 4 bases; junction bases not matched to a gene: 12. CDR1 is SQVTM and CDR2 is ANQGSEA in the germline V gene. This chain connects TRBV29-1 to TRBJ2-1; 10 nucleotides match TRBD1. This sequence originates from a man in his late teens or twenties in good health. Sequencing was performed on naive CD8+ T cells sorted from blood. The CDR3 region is CSVEEIDGTGVYNEQFF. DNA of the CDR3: TGCAGCGTTGAGGAAATAGACGGGACAGGGGTTTACAATGAGCAGTTCTTC.